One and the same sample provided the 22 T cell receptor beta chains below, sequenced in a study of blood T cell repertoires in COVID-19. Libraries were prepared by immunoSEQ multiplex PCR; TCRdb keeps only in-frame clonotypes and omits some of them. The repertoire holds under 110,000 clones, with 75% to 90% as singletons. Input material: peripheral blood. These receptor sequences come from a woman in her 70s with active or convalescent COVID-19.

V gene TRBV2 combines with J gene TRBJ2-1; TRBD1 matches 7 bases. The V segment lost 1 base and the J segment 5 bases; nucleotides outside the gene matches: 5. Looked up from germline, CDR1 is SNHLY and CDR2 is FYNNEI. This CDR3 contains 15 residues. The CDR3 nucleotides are TGTGCCAGCAGTGAAGAGACAGGGACCCACAATGAGCAGTTCTTC. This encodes CASSEETGTHNEQFF.

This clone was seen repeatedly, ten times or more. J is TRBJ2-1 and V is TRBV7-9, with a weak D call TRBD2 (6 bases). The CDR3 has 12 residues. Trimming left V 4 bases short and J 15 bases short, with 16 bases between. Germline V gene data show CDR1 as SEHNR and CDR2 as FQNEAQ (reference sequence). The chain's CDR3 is CASSSRSGGWFF. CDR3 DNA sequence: TGTGCCAGCAGCTCCCGTAGCGGTGGGTGGTTCTTC. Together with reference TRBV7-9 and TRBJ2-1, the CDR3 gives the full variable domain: DTGVSQNPRHKITKRGQNVTFRCDPISEHNRLYWYRQTLGQGPEFLTYFQNEAQLEKSRLLSDRFSAERPKGSFSTLEIQRTEQGDSAMYLCASSSRSGGWFFGPGTRLTVL.

DNA of the CDR3: TGTGCCAGCCAAGGACTAGCGGGGAGTGAGCAGTTCTTC. It yields the protein CASQGLAGSEQFF. The genes are TRBV2 and TRBJ2-1; the match to TRBD2 covers 12 bases. Germline V gives CDR1 SNHLY, CDR2 FYNNEI. The CDR3 runs to 13 residues. With 8 bases clipped from V and 9 bases from J, the junction kept 5 bases outside the gene matches.

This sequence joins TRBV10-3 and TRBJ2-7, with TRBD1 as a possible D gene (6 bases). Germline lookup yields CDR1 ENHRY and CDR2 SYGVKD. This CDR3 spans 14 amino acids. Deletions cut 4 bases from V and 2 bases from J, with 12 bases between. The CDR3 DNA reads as TGTGCCATCAGTGGTGTTACAGGGACCTACGAGCAGTACTTC. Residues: CAISGVTGTYEQYF.

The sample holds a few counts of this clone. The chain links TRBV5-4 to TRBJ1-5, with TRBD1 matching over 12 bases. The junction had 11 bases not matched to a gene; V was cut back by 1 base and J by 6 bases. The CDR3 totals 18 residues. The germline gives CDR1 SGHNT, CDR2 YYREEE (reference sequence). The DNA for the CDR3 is TGTGCCAGCAGCTTGCGGGACAGGGGGCCTCCCAAGGGTCAGCCCCAGCATTTT. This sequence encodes CASSLRDRGPPKGQPQHF.

CDR3 loop: CASSLGQGDLTGYTF. The CDR3 DNA reads TGTGCCAGCTCCCTTGGACAGGGGGACCTTACAGGCTACACCTTC. The chain joins TRBV18 to TRBJ1-2; 10 positions agree with TRBD1. The CDR3 covers 15 residues. CDR1 is KGHSH, CDR2 LQKENI, per germline. V dropped 6 bases and J dropped 8; count of bases not matched to a gene: 12.

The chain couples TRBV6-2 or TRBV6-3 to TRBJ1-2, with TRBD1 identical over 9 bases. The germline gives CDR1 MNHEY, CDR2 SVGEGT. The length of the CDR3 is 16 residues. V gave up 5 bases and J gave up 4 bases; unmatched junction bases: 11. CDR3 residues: CASSPPPGQGVYGYTF. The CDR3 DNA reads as TGTGCCAGCAGTCCCCCTCCGGGACAGGGTGTCTATGGCTACACCTTC.

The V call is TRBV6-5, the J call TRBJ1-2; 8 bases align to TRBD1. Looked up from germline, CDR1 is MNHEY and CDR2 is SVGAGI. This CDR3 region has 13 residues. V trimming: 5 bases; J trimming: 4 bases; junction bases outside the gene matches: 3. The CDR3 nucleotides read TGTGCCAGCAGTCGGACAGGGCCCTATGGCTACACCTTC. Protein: CASSRTGPYGYTF.

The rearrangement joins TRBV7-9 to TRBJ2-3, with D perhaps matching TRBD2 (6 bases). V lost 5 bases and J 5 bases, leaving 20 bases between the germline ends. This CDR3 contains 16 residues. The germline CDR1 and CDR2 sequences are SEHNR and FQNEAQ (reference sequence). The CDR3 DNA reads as TGTGCCAGCAGCCCGCGCCGGGGACTGTTCGGAGATACGCAGTATTTT. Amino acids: CASSPRRGLFGDTQYF.

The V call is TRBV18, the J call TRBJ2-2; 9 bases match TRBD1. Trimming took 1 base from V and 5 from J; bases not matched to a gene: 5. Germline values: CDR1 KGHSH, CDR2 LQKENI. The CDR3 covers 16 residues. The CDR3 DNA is TGTGCCAGCTCACCACGGACAGGGGCGGAAACCGGGGAGCTGTTTTTT. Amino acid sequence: CASSPRTGAETGELFF.

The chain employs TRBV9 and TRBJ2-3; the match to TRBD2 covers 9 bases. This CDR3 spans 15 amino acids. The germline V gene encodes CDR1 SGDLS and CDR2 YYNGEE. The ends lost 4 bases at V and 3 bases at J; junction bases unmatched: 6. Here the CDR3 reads CASSTAGGRTDTQYF. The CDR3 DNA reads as TGTGCCAGCAGCACAGCGGGAGGCCGGACAGATACGCAGTATTTT. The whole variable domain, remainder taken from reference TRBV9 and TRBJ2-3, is DSGVTQTPKHLITATGQRVTLRCSPRSGDLSVYWYQQSLDQGLQFLIQYYNGEERAKGNILERFSAQQFPDLHSELNLSSLELGDSALYFCASSTAGGRTDTQYFGPGTRLTVL.

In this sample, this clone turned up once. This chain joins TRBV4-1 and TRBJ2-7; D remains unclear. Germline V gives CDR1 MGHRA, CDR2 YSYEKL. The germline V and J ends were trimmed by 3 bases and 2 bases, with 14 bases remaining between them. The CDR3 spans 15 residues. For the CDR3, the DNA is TGCGCCAGCAGCCACCTAGGAACTTCCCCCTACGAGCAGTACTTC. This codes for CASSHLGTSPYEQYF.

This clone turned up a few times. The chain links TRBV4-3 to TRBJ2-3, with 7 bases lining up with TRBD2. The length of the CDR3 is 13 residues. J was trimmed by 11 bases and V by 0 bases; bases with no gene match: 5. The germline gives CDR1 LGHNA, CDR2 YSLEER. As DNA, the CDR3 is TGCGCCAGCAGCCAAGAGCGGGGGAGGGTGCAGTATTTT. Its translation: CASSQERGRVQYF.

DNA for the CDR3: TGTGCCAGCAGCCCGCGGACAGGGGGGAATGAGCAGTTCTTC. It translates to CASSPRTGGNEQFF. The chain combines TRBV11-3 with TRBJ2-1, with 10 bases aligning to TRBD1. Trimming cost V 5 bases and J 7 bases; bases outside gene matches: 5. Germline CDR1 and CDR2: SGHNT and YENEEA. The CDR3 runs to 14 residues.

The CDR3 sequence is CASSKVRDSHNQPQHF. The CDR3 nucleotides read TGTGCCAGCAGTAAGGTGCGGGACAGCCATAATCAGCCCCAGCATTTT. The genes are TRBV27 and TRBJ1-5, with 7 bases that match TRBD1. Germline loops: CDR1 MNHEY, CDR2 SMNVEV (reference sequence). The CDR3 spans 16 residues. V gave up 5 bases and J gave up 4 bases; unmatched junction bases: 11.

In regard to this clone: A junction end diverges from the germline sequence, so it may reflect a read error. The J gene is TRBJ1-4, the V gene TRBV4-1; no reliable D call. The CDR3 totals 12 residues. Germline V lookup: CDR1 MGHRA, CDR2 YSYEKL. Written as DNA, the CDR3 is TGCGCCAGTAGCCACGTAGCGGAAAAACTGTTTTTT. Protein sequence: CASSHVAEKLFF.

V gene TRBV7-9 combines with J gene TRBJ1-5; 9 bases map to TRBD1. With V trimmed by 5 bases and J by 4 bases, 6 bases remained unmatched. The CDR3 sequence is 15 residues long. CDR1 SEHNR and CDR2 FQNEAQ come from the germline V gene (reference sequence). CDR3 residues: CASSPGTGSNQPQHF. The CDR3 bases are TGTGCCAGCAGCCCCGGGACAGGGTCTAATCAGCCCCAGCATTTT.

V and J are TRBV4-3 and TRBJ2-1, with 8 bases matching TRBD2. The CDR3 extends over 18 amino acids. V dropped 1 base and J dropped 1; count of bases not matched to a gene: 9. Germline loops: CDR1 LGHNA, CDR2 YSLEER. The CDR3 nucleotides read TGCGCCAGCAGCCAAGTGCCCGTCGGGAGGGGGTCCTACAATGAGCAGTTCTTC. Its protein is CASSQVPVGRGSYNEQFF.

In DNA form, the CDR3 reads TGCAGTGCTAGTATGACTAGCGGTGGGGAGACCCAGTACTTC. It translates to CSASMTSGGETQYF. This chain joins TRBV20-1 and TRBJ2-5; TRBD2 matches 9 bases. The CDR3 is 14 amino acids. V dropped 3 bases and J dropped 5; count of bases not matched to a gene: 7. Germline V CDR1 and CDR2: DFQATT, SNEGSKA (reference sequence).

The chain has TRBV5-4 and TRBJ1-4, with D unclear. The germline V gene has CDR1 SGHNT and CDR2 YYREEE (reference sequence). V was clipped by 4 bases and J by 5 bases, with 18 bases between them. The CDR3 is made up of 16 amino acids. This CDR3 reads CASSLASTGGNEKLFF. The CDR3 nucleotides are TGTGCCAGCAGCCTTGCGTCGACTGGTGGAAATGAAAAACTGTTTTTT.

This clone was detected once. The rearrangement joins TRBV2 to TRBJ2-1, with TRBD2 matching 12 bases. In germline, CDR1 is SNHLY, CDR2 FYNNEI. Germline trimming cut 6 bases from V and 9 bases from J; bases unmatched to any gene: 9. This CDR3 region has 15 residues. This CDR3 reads CASRETSGSVGEQFF. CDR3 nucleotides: TGTGCCAGCAGAGAGACTAGCGGGAGCGTGGGTGAGCAGTTCTTC.

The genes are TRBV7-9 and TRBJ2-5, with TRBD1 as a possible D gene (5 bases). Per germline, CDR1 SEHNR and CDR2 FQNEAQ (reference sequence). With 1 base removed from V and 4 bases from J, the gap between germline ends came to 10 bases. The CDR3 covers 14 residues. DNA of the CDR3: TGTGCCAGCAGCTTAGTACCAGGGCCAGAGACCCAGTACTTC. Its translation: CASSLVPGPETQYF.